This TCR beta chain appears in the sequencing data of a study of blood T cell repertoires in COVID-19. Across the whole study: The origin of the acute and convalescent COVID-19 samples was the United States, Italy and Spain. The analysed material was cDNA or gDNA that came from T cells, B-cell-depleted T cells, or PBMCs.

Methods used by the authors: Estimated nucleated cell counts came from reference gene primer amplification. Assay: immunoSEQ multiplex PCR; the TCRdb copy retains only in-frame clones and omits some. V and J calls and clone size follow that table, whereas D and trimming were derived from the DNA. The table records around 97,000 clones, roughly 87% of them present only once. The germline CDR1 and CDR2 sequences are SNHLY and FYNNEI. The CDR3 contains 15 residues. With 7 bases clipped from V and 6 bases from J, the junction kept 8 bases outside the gene matches. This sequence joins TRBV2 and TRBJ2-2; 10 bases line up with TRBD2. The TCR was taken from a human donor in a cohort sampled during active COVID-19. The sample consisted of peripheral blood. CDR3 sequence reads: CASTGSGGAPGELFF. The CDR3 DNA sequence: TGTGCCAGCACTGGAAGCGGGGGGGCCCCCGGGGAGCTGTTTTTT.